The clone carrying this T cell receptor beta chain appeared a single time. Investigators profiled TCR beta VDJ and CDR3 from genomic DNA template. MiXCR, applied by TCRdb to the reads, yields one record per CDR3 protein. Of just over 450,000 distinct CDR3 sequences listed, over 25% are singletons. These data belong to a study of CD8+CD57+ T cells in acquired aplastic anemia. The V gene's germline CDR1 is KGHDR and CDR2 SFDVKD. The CDR3 is made up of 16 amino acids. The junction had 9 bases not matched to a gene; V was cut back by 3 bases and J by 7 bases. Before being chosen for sequencing, patients had shown CD8+CD57+ cell expansion by flow cytometry.

Specimen: sorted CD4+, CD8+, or CD8+CD57+ T cells (not recorded which) from PBMCs. The receptor comes from a human donor with aplastic anemia. V and J are TRBV24-1 and TRBJ2-1, with TRBD2 identical over 9 bases. The DNA for the CDR3 is TGTGCCACCAGTGATCCGGCGGTAGCGGGGGAGAATGAGCAGTTCTTC. Translating gives CATSDPAVAGENEQFF.